Sequencing of this T cell receptor (beta chain) was carried out in a study of OX40 agonist ivuxolimab in advanced cancers. Overall study: Among those enrolled, mean age was 60 years (range about 23 to 79) and approximately 83% were male. Notes on the study in general: Some nonresponders additionally presented with little normalized T-cell clonal expansion. In the 0.1-3.0 mg/kg groups, partial responders showed among the lowest expansion.

From germline, CDR1 is SNHLY and CDR2 FYNNEI. The V and J ends lost 6 bases and 6 bases, in that order; junction bases with no gene match: 4. The CDR3 has 13 amino acids. About this clone: Its antigen remains unknown.

TCRdb's copy holds only in-frame clones and misses some; the assay was immunoSEQ multiplex PCR. Counted here are about 69,000 clones, just over 90% occurring once; the ten biggest clones make up 0.25% to 0.35%. Individuals having autoimmune disease history or systemic immunosuppression were not enrolled. Sequenced material: CD4+ or CD8+ T cells sorted from blood, taken in a trial of the OX40 agonist ivuxolimab. The chain recombines TRBV2 with TRBJ2-3; TRBD1 agrees at 9 bases. The source of this sequence is an adult with an advanced solid tumor such as melanoma, head and neck, liver or kidney cancer. The CDR3 DNA sequence: TGTGCCAGCAGCCGGGACAGGGCCGATACGCAGTATTTT. Translation: CASSRDRADTQYF.